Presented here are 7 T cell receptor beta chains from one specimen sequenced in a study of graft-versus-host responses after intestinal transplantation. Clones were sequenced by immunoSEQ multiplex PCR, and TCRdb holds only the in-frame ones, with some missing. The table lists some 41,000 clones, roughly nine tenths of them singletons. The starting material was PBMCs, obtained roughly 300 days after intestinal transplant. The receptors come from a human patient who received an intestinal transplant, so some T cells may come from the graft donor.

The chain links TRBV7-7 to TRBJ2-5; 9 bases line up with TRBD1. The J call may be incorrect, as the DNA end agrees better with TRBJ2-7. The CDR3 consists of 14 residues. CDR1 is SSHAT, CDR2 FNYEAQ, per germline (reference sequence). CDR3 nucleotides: TGTGCCAGCAGCTCCGGGACAGGGCTCTACGAGCAGTACTTC. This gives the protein CASSSGTGLYEQYF.

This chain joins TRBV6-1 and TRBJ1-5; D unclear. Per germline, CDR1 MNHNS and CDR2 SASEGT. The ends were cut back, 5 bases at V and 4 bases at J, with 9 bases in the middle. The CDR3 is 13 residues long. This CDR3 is CASSPLPNQPQHF. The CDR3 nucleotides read TGTGCCAGCAGTCCGCTCCCTAATCAGCCCCAGCATTTT.

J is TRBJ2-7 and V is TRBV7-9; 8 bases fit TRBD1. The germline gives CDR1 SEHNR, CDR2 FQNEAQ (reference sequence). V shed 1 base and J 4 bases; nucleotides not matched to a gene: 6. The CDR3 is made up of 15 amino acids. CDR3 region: CASSLGGQGEYEQYF. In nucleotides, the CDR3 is TGTGCCAGCAGCTTAGGAGGACAGGGAGAGTACGAGCAGTACTTC.

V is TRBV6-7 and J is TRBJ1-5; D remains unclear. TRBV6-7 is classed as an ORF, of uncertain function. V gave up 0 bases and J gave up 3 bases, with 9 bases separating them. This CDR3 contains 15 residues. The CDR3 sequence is CASSYSSTVNQPQHF. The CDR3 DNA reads TGTGCCAGCAGTTACTCGAGTACGGTCAATCAGCCCCAGCATTTT.

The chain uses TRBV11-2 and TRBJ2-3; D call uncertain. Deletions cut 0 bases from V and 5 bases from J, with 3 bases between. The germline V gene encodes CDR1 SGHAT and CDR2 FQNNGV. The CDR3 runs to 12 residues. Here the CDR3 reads CASSLEGDTQYF. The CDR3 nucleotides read TGTGCCAGCAGCTTAGAAGGAGATACGCAGTATTTT.

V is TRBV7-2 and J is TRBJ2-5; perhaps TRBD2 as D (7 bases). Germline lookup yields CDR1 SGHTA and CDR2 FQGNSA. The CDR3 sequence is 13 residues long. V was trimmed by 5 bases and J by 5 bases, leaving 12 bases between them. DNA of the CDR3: TGTGCCAGCAGCCTCAGGGGAGGGGAGACCCAGTACTTC. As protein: CASSLRGGETQYF.

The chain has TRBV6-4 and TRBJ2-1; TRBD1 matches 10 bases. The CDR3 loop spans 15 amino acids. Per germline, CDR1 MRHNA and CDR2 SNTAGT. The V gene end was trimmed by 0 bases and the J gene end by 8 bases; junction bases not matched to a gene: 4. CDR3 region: CASSDSGTGVDEQFF. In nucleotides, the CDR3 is TGTGCCAGCAGTGACTCGGGGACAGGGGTGGATGAGCAGTTCTTC.